This TCR beta chain was captured by sequencing in a study of T cell changes during pregnancy in multiple sclerosis. This CDR3 contains 14 residues. Germline V gives CDR1 SGHRS, CDR2 YFSETQ. V lost 4 bases to trimming and J lost 3 bases; unmatched junction nucleotides: 5. Measured with immunoSEQ multiplex PCR; TCRdb has only the in-frame clones, and not every one. The sample lists roughly 27,000 clones, roughly 92% seen once, with 0.71% in the top ten. The source material was CD4+ T cells from peripheral blood mononuclear cells, sampled in the first trimester of pregnancy. The chain combines TRBV5-1 with TRBJ2-3, with 7 bases lining up with TRBD1. The receptor was derived from a female donor with multiple sclerosis, enrolled in a pregnancy study. The DNA of the CDR3 is TGCGCCAGCAGCCCGGGACAGACGACAGATACGCAGTATTTT. Translating gives CASSPGQTTDTQYF.